These 13 T cell receptor beta chains originate from one sample sequenced in a study of blood T cell repertoires in COVID-19. The repertoire was sequenced with immunoSEQ multiplex PCR; TCRdb's copy has only in-frame clones and lacks some. The repertoire holds under 300,000 clones, over 75% seen once, with about 2% in the top ten. The specimen sequenced was peripheral blood. The receptors were gathered from a young man who had recovered from COVID-19.

The chain employs TRBV20-1 and TRBJ2-7; 7 bases agree with TRBD1. This CDR3 is 11 amino acids long. The germline V gene encodes CDR1 DFQATT and CDR2 SNEGSKA (reference sequence). CDR3 in amino acids: CGTENSYEQYV. The CDR3 coding sequence is TGCGGGACAGAAAATTCTTACGAGCAGTACGTC.

CDR3 sequence: CASSQVAGGAREDTQYF. In DNA, the CDR3 is TGTGCCAGCAGCCAAGTTGCCGGGGGGGCCCGGGAAGATACGCAGTATTTT. This rearrangement joins TRBV3-1 (or the pseudogene TRBV3-2) to TRBJ2-3, with TRBD2 matching 8 bases. V shed 1 base and J 5 bases; nucleotides not matched to a gene: 11. Germline CDR1 LGHDT, CDR2 YNNKEL (reference sequence). The CDR3 totals 17 residues.

The chain recombines TRBV23-1 with TRBJ2-5; D possibly corresponds to TRBD2 (5 bases). Being an ORF, TRBV23-1 has a function that is uncertain. The V end was cut by 6 bases, the J end by 1 base, with 9 bases between. The CDR3 loop spans 13 amino acids. In DNA form, the CDR3 reads TGCGCCAGCAGGGAGGCCGGCCAAGAGACCCAGTACTTC. It is translated as CASREAGQETQYF.

The rearrangement links TRBV2 to TRBJ2-7; D gene ambiguous. CDR3 size: 12 residues. Trimming took off 6 bases at V and 2 bases at J, with 8 bases between the two ends. The germline gives CDR1 SNHLY, CDR2 FYNNEI. The CDR3 spells CASRAITYEQYF. The DNA of the CDR3 is TGTGCCAGCAGGGCCATCACCTACGAGCAGTACTTC.

The chain has TRBV2 and TRBJ1-2; TRBD1 matches 8 bases. Per germline, CDR1 SNHLY and CDR2 FYNNEI. The CDR3 contains 15 residues. The V segment lost 4 bases and the J segment 2 bases; nucleotides outside the gene matches: 6. In DNA form, the CDR3 reads TGTGCCAGCAGTGCATTGACAGGGGAGAACTATGGCTACACCTTC. Amino acid sequence: CASSALTGENYGYTF.

This rearrangement joins TRBV29-1 to TRBJ1-2, with D possibly TRBD1 on 5 matching bases. V lost 5 bases to trimming and J lost 3 bases, with 10 bases between them. Germline CDR1 is SQVTM and CDR2 is ANQGSEA. The CDR3 runs to 12 residues. Here the CDR3 reads CSVSQGDYGYTF. In DNA form, the CDR3 reads TGCAGCGTTAGCCAGGGTGACTATGGCTACACCTTC.

The chain joins TRBV5-1 to TRBJ1-6; possibly TRBD1 for D (6 bases). V was pared by 4 bases and J by 7 bases, with 12 bases between. Germline CDR1 SGHRS, CDR2 YFSETQ. This CDR3 is 14 amino acids long. The CDR3 nucleotides read TGCGCCAGCAGCCCGGGACAAATAAATTCACCCCTCCACTTT. Amino acid sequence: CASSPGQINSPLHF. Full variable domain (outside the CDR3, taken from reference TRBV5-1 and TRBJ1-6): KAGVTQTPRYLIKTRGQQVTLSCSPISGHRSVSWYQQTPGQGLQFLFEYFSETQRNKGNFPGRFSGRQFSNSRSEMNVSTLELGDSALYLCASSPGQINSPLHFGNGTRLTVT.

This clone appeared a few times. This rearrangement joins TRBV28 to TRBJ1-1; D remains ambiguous. V dropped 6 bases and J dropped 3 bases, with 14 bases sitting between them. CDR1 is MDHEN and CDR2 is SYDVKM in the germline V gene. The CDR3 extends over 14 amino acids. CDR3 nucleotides: TGTGCCAGCAGATTGGGCCCAAAGCACACTGAAGCTTTCTTT. This codes for CASRLGPKHTEAFF.

This clone was found a few times. The V gene is TRBV5-4, the J gene TRBJ2-2, with D possibly TRBD1 on 6 matching bases. This CDR3 contains 15 residues. Germline-derived CDR1 and CDR2 are SGHNT and YYREEE (reference sequence). V lost 1 base, J lost 6 bases, and 13 bases lay in between. CDR3 sequence: CASSLKGRGAGELFF. The CDR3 DNA reads as TGTGCCAGCAGCTTGAAAGGCAGGGGTGCCGGGGAGCTGTTTTTT.

The chain combines TRBV2 with TRBJ1-2; possible D gene TRBD1, 6 bases. The CDR3 is 16 residues long. From germline, CDR1 is SNHLY and CDR2 FYNNEI. Between the trimmed V and J ends, which lost 0 bases and 10 bases, there was a span of 21 bases. Here the CDR3 DNA reads TGTGCCAGCAGTGAAGCGCCCGGGGGGCTTTTAGGCCTCTACACCTTC. Amino acids: CASSEAPGGLLGLYTF.

The rearrangement uses TRBV7-2 and TRBJ1-6, with D possibly TRBD1 on 6 matching bases. Germline CDR1 is SGHTA and CDR2 is FQGNSA. The V gene lost 0 bases and the J gene lost 10 bases, with 16 bases spanning the gap. The CDR3 length is 16 residues. In nucleotides, the CDR3 is TGTGCCAGCAGCTTAGCCGGGGCAGGGGTAAGGTCACCCCTCCACTTT. This sequence encodes CASSLAGAGVRSPLHF.

This chain links TRBV19 with TRBJ1-4, with TRBD1 identical over 7 bases. J was trimmed by 5 bases and V by 9 bases; bases with no gene match: 6. The germline V gene encodes CDR1 LNHDA and CDR2 SQIVND (reference sequence). The CDR3 has 13 residues. CDR3 nucleotide sequence: TGTGCCAGCGCACAGGGGTGGAATGAAAAACTGTTTTTT. This translates into CASAQGWNEKLFF. The full variable domain, completed using reference TRBV19 and TRBJ1-4, is DGGITQSPKYLFRKEGQNVTLSCEQNLNHDAMYWYRQDPGQGLRLIYYSQIVNDFQKGDIAEGYSVSREKKESFPLTVTSAQKNPTAFYLCASAQGWNEKLFFGSGTQLSVL.

Concerning this clone itself: At one end the junction does not follow the germline gene, possibly because of a read error. This chain links TRBV12-3 or TRBV12-4 with TRBJ1-2; D call uncertain. The CDR3 loop spans 12 amino acids. CDR3 bases: TGTGCCAGCAGTTTTGAACAGTATGACTACACCTTC. Translation: CASSFEQYDYTF.